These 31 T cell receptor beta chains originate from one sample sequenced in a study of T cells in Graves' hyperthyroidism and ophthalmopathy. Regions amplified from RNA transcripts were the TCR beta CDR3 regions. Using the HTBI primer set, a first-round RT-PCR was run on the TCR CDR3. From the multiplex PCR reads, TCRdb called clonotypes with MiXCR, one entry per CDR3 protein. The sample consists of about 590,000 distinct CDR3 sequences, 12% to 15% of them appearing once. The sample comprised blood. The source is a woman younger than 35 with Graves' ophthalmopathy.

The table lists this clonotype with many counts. The DNA of the CDR3 is TGCAGTGCCGGGGACAGAGGGCAAGAGACCCAGTACTTC. Its protein product is CSAGDRGQETQYF. The chain is built from TRBV20-1 and TRBJ2-5, with 7 positions matching TRBD1. The CDR3 length is 13 residues. Trimming cost V 6 bases and J 2 bases; bases outside gene matches: 6. Germline lookup yields CDR1 DFQATT and CDR2 SNEGSKA (reference sequence).

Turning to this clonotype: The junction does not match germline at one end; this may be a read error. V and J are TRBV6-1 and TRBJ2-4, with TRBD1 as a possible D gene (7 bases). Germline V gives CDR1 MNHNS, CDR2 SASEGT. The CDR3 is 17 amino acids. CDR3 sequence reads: CASRRQGGEVAKDIQYF. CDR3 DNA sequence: TGTGCCAGCAGGAGGCAGGGGGGAGAGGTAGCCAAAGACATTCAGTACTTC.

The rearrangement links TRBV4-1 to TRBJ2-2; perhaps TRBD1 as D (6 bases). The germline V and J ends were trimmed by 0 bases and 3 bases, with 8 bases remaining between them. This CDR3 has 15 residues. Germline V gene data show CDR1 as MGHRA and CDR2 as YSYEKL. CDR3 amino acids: CASSQEDSYTGELFF. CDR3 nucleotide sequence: TGCGCCAGCAGCCAAGAGGACAGCTACACCGGGGAGCTGTTTTTT.

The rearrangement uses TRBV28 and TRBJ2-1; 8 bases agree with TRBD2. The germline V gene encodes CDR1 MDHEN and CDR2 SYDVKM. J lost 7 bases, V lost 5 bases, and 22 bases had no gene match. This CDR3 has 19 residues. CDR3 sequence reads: CASSAGPTLAGPWGNEQFF. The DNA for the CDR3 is TGTGCCAGCAGTGCCGGACCGACTTTAGCGGGACCTTGGGGGAATGAGCAGTTCTTC.

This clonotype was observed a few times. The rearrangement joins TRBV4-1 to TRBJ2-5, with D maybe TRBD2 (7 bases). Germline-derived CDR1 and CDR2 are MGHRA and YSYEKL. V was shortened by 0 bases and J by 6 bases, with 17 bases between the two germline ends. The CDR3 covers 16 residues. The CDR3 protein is CASSQEGSPGGKTQYF. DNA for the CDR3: TGCGCCAGCAGCCAAGAAGGGTCTCCGGGGGGCAAGACCCAGTACTTC.

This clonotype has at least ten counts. The CDR3 sequence: CASSLRGGSNQPQHF. The CDR3 DNA reads as TGTGCCAGCAGTCTACGGGGCGGCAGCAATCAGCCCCAGCATTTT. V is TRBV5-6 and J is TRBJ1-5, with D maybe TRBD1 (5 bases). This CDR3 has 15 amino acids. Deletions cut 5 bases from V and 1 base from J, with 13 bases between. The germline CDR1 and CDR2 sequences are SGHDT and YYEEEE.

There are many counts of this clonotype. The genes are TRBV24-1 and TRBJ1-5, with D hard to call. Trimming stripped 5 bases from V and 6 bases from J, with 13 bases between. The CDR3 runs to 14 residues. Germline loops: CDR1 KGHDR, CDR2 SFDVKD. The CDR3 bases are TGTGCCACCAGTGCGACACATGAGGGTCAGCCCCAGCATTTT. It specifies CATSATHEGQPQHF.

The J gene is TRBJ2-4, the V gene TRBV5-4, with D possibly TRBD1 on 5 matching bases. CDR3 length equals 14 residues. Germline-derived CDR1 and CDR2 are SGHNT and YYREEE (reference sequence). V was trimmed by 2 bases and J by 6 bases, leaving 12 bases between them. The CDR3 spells CASSLYGAANIQYF. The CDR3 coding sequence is TGTGCCAGCAGCTTATATGGGGCCGCAAACATTCAGTACTTC.

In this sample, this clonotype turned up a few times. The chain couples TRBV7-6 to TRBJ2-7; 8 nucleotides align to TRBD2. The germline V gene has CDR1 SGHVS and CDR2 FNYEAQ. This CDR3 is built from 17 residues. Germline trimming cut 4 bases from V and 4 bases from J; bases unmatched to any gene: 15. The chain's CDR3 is CASSSQPWPGGRYEQYF. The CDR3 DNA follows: TGTGCCAGCAGCTCTCAACCCTGGCCGGGAGGGCGATACGAGCAGTACTTC.

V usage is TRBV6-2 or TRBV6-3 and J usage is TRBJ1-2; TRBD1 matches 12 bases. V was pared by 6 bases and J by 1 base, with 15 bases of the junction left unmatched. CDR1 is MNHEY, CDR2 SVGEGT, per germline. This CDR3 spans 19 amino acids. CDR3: CASRGQGAQLLGNNYGYTF. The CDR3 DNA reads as TGTGCCAGCAGGGGACAGGGGGCGCAATTATTAGGAAATAACTATGGCTACACCTTC.

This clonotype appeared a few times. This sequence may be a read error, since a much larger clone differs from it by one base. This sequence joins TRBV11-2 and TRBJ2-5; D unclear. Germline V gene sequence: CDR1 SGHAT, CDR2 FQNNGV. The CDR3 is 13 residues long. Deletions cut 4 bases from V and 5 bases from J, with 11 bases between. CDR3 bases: TGTGCCAGCAGCTCTGGGGTAGATGAGACCCAGTACTTC. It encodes CASSSGVDETQYF.

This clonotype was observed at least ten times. The CDR3 loop reads CSARKTGTYNEQFF. DNA for the CDR3: TGCAGTGCTAGGAAGACAGGGACCTACAATGAGCAGTTCTTC. This sequence joins TRBV20-1 and TRBJ2-1; TRBD1 matches 7 bases. The V gene's germline CDR1 is DFQATT and CDR2 SNEGSKA (reference sequence). V was clipped by 3 bases and J by 2 bases; unmatched bases: 4. The CDR3 has 14 amino acids.

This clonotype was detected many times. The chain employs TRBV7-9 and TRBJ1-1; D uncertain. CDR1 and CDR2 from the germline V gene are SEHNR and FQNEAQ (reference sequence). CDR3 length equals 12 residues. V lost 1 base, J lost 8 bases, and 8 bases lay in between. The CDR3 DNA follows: TGTGCCAGCAGCTTAGGTTCTAGGGAAGCTTTCTTT. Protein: CASSLGSREAFF.

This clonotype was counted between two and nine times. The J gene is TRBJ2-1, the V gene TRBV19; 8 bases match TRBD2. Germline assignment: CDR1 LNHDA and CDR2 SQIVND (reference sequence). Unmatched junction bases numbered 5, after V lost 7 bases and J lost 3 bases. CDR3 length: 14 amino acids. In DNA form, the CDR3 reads TGTGCCAGTAATCAGCTAGCGGGCTACAATGAGCAGTTCTTC. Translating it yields CASNQLAGYNEQFF.

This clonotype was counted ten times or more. The CDR3 loop is CASSWGALGNIQYF. In DNA form, the CDR3 reads TGTGCCAGCAGTTGGGGGGCACTCGGGAACATTCAGTACTTC. This chain links TRBV28 with TRBJ2-4, with D possibly being TRBD1 or TRBD2 (6 bases each). Trimming left V 4 bases short and J 7 bases short, with 14 bases between. Germline CDR1 reads MDHEN; CDR2 reads SYDVKM. The CDR3 totals 14 residues.

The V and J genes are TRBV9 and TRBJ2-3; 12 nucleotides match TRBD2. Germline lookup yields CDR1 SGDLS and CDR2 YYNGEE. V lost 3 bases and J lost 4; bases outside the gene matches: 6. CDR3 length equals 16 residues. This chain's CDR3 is CASSGLAGGASDTQYF. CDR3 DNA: TGTGCCAGCAGCGGCCTAGCGGGAGGGGCCTCAGATACGCAGTATTTT.

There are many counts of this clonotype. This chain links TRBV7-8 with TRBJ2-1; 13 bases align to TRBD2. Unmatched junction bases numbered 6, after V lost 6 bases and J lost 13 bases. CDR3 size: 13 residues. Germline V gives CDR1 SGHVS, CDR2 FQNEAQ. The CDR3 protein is CASRWTSGRQQFF. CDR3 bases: TGTGCCAGCAGATGGACTAGCGGGAGACAACAGTTCTTC.

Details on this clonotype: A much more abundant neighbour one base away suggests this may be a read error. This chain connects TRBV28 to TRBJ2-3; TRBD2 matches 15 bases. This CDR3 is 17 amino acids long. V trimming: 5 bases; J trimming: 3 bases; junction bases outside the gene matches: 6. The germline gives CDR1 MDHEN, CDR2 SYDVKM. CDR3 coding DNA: TGTGCCAGCAGTGACCCGGGACTAGCGGGAGGTACAGATACGCAGTATTTT. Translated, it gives CASSDPGLAGGTDTQYF.

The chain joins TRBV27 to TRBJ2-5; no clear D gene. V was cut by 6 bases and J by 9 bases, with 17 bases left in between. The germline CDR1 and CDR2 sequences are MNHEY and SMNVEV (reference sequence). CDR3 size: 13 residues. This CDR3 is CASSRTLFVAQYF. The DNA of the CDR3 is TGTGCCAGCAGCAGGACCCTATTCGTGGCCCAGTACTTC.

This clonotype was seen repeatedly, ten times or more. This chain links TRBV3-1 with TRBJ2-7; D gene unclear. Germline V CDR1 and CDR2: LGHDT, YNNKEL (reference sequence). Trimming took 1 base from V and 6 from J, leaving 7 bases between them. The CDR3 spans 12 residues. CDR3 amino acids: CASSQGSREQYF. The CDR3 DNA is TGTGCCAGCAGCCAAGGCAGCCGCGAGCAGTACTTC.

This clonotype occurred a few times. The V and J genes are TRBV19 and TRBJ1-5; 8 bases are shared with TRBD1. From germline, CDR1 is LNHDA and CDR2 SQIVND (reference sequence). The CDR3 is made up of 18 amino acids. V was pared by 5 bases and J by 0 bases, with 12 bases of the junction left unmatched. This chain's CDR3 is CASSSGQGRAPSNQPQHF. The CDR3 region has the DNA TGTGCCAGTAGTTCCGGACAGGGAAGGGCCCCTAGCAATCAGCCCCAGCATTTT.

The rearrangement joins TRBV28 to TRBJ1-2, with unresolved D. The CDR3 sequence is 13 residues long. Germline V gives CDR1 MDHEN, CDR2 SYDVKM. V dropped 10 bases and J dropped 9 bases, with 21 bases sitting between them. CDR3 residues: CAIQKGSWGSYTF. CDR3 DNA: TGTGCCATCCAAAAGGGCTCCTGGGGTAGCTACACCTTC.

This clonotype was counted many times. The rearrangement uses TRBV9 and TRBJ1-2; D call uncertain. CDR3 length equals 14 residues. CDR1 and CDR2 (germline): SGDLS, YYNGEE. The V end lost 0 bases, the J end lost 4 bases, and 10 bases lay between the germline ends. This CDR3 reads CASSVVPDSYGYTF. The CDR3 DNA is TGTGCCAGCAGCGTAGTTCCAGATTCCTATGGCTACACCTTC.

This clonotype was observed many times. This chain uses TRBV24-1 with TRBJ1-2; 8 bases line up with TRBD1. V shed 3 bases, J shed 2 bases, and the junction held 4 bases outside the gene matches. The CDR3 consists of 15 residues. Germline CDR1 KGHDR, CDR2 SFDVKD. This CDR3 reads CATSDPGQGNYGYTF. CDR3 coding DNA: TGTGCCACCAGTGATCCCGGACAGGGAAACTATGGCTACACCTTC.

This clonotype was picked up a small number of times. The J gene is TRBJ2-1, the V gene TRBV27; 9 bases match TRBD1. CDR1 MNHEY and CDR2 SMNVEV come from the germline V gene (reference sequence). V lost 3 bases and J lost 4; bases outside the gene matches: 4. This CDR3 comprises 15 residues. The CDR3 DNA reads TGTGCCAGCAGTTTTCGGACAGGGGATTACAATGAGCAGTTCTTC. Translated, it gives CASSFRTGDYNEQFF.

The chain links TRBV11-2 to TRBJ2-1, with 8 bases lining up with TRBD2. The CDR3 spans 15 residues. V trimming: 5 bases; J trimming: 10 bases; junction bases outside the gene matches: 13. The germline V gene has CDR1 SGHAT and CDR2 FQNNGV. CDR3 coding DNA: TGTGCCAGCAGCCCGGTAAAAAGCGGGAGAGGGGAGCAGTTCTTC. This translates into CASSPVKSGRGEQFF.

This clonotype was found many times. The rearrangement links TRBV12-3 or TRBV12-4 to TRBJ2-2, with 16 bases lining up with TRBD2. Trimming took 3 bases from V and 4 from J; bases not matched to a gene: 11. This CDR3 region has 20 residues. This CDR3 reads CASSLGVPGLAGGATGELFF. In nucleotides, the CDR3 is TGTGCCAGCAGTTTGGGCGTTCCGGGACTAGCGGGAGGGGCCACCGGGGAGCTGTTTTTT.

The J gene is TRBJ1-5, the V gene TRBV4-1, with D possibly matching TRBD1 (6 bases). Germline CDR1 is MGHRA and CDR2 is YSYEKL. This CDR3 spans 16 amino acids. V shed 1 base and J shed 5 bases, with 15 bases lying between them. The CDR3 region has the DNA TGCGCCAGCAGCCAAGTCCCAACCCCAGGGGATCAGCCCCAGCATTTT. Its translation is CASSQVPTPGDQPQHF.

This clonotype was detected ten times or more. The DNA of the CDR3 is TGCAGTGCTAACCGGCCGGGGGATCATTACGAGCAGTACTTC. Its translation: CSANRPGDHYEQYF. The rearrangement links TRBV20-1 to TRBJ2-7; possibly TRBD2 for D (6 bases). V was pared by 4 bases and J by 4 bases, with 17 bases between. Germline CDR1 reads DFQATT; CDR2 reads SNEGSKA (reference sequence). The CDR3 consists of 14 residues.

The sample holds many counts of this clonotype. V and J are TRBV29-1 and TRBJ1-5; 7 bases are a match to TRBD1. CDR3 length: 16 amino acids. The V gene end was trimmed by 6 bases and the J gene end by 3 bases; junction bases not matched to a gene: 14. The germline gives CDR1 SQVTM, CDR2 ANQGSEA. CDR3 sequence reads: CSVLPLETGYNQPQHF. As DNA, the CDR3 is TGCAGCGTCCTACCACTGGAGACAGGGTACAATCAGCCCCAGCATTTT.

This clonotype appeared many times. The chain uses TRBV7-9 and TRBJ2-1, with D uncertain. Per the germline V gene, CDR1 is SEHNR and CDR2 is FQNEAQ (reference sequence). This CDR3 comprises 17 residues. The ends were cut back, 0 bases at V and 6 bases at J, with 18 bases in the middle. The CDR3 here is CASSLARSAFSPNEQFF. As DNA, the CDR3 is TGTGCCAGCAGCTTAGCTAGGTCGGCCTTCTCCCCCAATGAGCAGTTCTTC. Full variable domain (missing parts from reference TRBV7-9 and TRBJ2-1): DTGVSQNPRHKITKRGQNVTFRCDPISEHNRLYWYRQTLGQGPEFLTYFQNEAQLEKSRLLSDRFSAERPKGSFSTLEIQRTEQGDSAMYLCASSLARSAFSPNEQFFGPGTRLTVL.